The rows below give T cell receptor beta chains drawn from one sample of a study of cytomegalovirus exposure and HLA in healthy donors. The protocol was immunoSEQ multiplex PCR, while the TCRdb copy is restricted to in-frame clones and leaves out a portion. The sample yields 100,000 to 150,000 clones, approximately 80% seen once. Input material: PBMCs. The receptor source for this set is a man in his thirties or forties in good health and CMV-seronegative. Both conserved end residues are part of each CDR3. A D gene is named only where the DNA matches it firmly. Not every row has a clone size; where given, it reads once, few, many or a size class.

NA	NA	TRBV27	TRBJ2-3	TGTGCCAGCGGGTTCTATGGGGGCGCAGATACGCAGTATTTT	CASGFYGGADTQYF
NA	NA	TRBV11-3	TRBJ2-5	TGTGCCAGCAGCCGGCGGGCCCAAGAGACCCAGTACTTC	CASSRRAQETQYF
TRBD1	NA	TRBV15	TRBJ1-1	TGTGCCACCAGCCCCGGGACAGGTTTTATGAACACTGAAGCTTTCTTT	CATSPGTGFMNTEAFF
TRBD1	NA	TRBV14	TRBJ1-1	TGTGCCAGCAGCCCCGGGACAGGGAGAACTGAAGCTTTCTTT	CASSPGTGRTEAFF
NA	NA	TRBV27	TRBJ2-2	TGTGCCAGCAGTTTATCGTTAGGAGACGGGGAGCTGTTTTTT	CASSLSLGDGELFF
NA	few	TRBV5-6	TRBJ1-1	TGTGCCAGCAGCTTGGGTGGTCCAGATGTTTGGAACACTGAAGCTTTCTTT	CASSLGGPDVWNTEAFF
TRBD1	NA	TRBV19	TRBJ1-4	TGTGCCAGCCGGGACAGGGGAGGTTCCGAAAAACTGTTTTTT	CASRDRGGSEKLFF
TRBD1	NA	TRBV9	TRBJ1-5	TGTGCCAGCAGCGCGGGGACAGGGGGTCAGCCCCAGCATTTT	CASSAGTGGQPQHF
TRBD2	few	TRBV7-2	TRBJ2-3	TGTGCCAGCAGCTTTATCCCCACTAGCGGCACAGATACGCAGTATTTT	CASSFIPTSGTDTQYF
TRBD1	NA	TRBV18	TRBJ1-4	TGTGCCAGCTCACCACCAAGCGGGACAGGGAACGAAAAACTGTTTTTT	CASSPPSGTGNEKLFF
TRBD2	NA	TRBV18	TRBJ2-1	TGTGCCAGCTCACCCGGCGGGGGGGCCCCGAACAATGAGCAGTTCTTC	CASSPGGGAPNNEQFF
NA	NA	TRBV5-5	TRBJ1-6	TGTCCTCCGCCCCGTGAAACCCGGGGTTCACCCCTCCACTTT	CPPPRETRGSPLHF
TRBD2	NA	TRBV4-3	TRBJ2-1	TGCGCCAGCAGCCAAGAGCAGGGTAGCGGGGGTCTGCCGAGATTCTTC	CASSQEQGSGGLPRFF